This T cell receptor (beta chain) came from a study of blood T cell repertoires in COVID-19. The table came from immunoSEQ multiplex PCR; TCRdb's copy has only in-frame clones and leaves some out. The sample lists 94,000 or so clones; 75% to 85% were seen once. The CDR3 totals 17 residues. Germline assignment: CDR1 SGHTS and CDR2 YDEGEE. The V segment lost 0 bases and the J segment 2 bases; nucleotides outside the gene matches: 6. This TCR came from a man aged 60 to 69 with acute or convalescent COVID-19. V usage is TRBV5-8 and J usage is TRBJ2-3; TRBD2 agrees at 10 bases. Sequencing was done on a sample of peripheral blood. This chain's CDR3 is CASSLGLAGANTDTQYF. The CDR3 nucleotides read TGTGCCAGCAGCTTGGGTCTAGCGGGGGCAAACACAGATACGCAGTATTTT.